The 25 T cell receptor beta chains reported below all come from one sample, sequenced in a study of cytomegalovirus exposure and HLA in healthy donors. Libraries were prepared by immunoSEQ multiplex PCR; TCRdb keeps only in-frame clonotypes and omits some of them. The sample consists of some 140,000 clones, about 88% of them appearing once. Sequencing was performed on PBMCs. The receptors derive from a man between 18 and 29 years old in good health and CMV-seropositive.

The rearrangement uses TRBV14 and TRBJ2-1; the D gene is possibly TRBD1 (5 bases). Germline CDR1 reads SGHDN; CDR2 reads FVKESK. The CDR3 spans 14 residues. The V end was cut by 0 bases, the J end by 12 bases, with 15 bases between. The CDR3 reads CASSQDLGHSWQFF. The CDR3 nucleotides are TGTGCCAGCAGCCAAGATCTCGGACACTCTTGGCAGTTCTTC.

The chain couples TRBV7-9 to TRBJ1-2; TRBD1 matches 10 bases. The CDR3 covers 16 residues. Per the germline V gene, CDR1 is SEHNR and CDR2 is FQNEAQ (reference sequence). Trimming cost V 2 bases and J 2 bases; bases outside gene matches: 5. The CDR3 region has the DNA TGTGCCAGCAGCTTAAAGGACAGGGGGACAAACTATGGCTACACCTTC. Amino acids: CASSLKDRGTNYGYTF.

V is TRBV27 and J is TRBJ2-2; D not resolved. CDR3 length equals 12 residues. Trimming stripped 6 bases from V and 3 bases from J, with 5 bases between. Germline V gives CDR1 MNHEY, CDR2 SMNVEV (reference sequence). The CDR3 is CASRSDTGELFF. The CDR3 DNA sequence: TGTGCCAGCAGGTCCGACACCGGGGAGCTGTTTTTT.

The rearrangement joins TRBV4-1 to TRBJ2-7, with 10 bases fitting TRBD2. The junction had 9 bases not matched to a gene; V was cut back by 0 bases and J by 4 bases. The CDR3 spans 17 residues. Germline V lookup: CDR1 MGHRA, CDR2 YSYEKL. The CDR3 nucleotides are TGCGCCAGCAGCCAAGATCCGGGACTAGCGCGCCCTTACGAGCAGTACTTC. Translating gives CASSQDPGLARPYEQYF.

The chain is built from TRBV27 and TRBJ2-4; D may be TRBD2 (5 bases). The germline V gene has CDR1 MNHEY and CDR2 SMNVEV (reference sequence). The length of the CDR3 is 14 residues. The V end lost 8 bases, the J end lost 8 bases, and 19 bases lay between the germline ends. CDR3 coding DNA: TGTGCCAGCCGCCCCCGGGAAGGGTGGGACATTCAGTACTTC. Protein sequence: CASRPREGWDIQYF.

This clone was recorded only once. The gene calls are TRBV18 and TRBJ1-3, with D hard to call. The germline V gene has CDR1 KGHSH and CDR2 LQKENI. The length of the CDR3 is 16 residues. Trimming took 3 bases from V and 0 from J, leaving 12 bases between them. The CDR3 bases are TGTGCCAGCTCACCGTCAGATTTTCACTCTGGAAACACCATATATTTT. Translated, it gives CASSPSDFHSGNTIYF.

The chain joins TRBV7-7 to TRBJ2-2; 10 bases line up with TRBD1. The CDR3 consists of 15 residues. Trimming took 6 bases from V and 3 from J; bases not matched to a gene: 4. CDR1 and CDR2 (germline): SSHAT, FNYEAQ (reference sequence). As DNA, the CDR3 is TGTGCCAGCAGACTCGGGACAGGGGACACCGGGGAGCTGTTTTTT. Translation: CASRLGTGDTGELFF.

The chain recombines TRBV6-6 with TRBJ2-7; 8 nucleotides match TRBD1. This CDR3 is built from 15 residues. The junction had 7 bases not matched to a gene; V was cut back by 2 bases and J by 4 bases. CDR1 and CDR2 (germline): MNHNY, SVGAGI (reference sequence). In DNA, the CDR3 is TGTGCCAGCAGTTACGTAGGGACAGGAGGATACGAGCAGTACTTC. Amino acid sequence: CASSYVGTGGYEQYF.

Only one count was recorded for this clone. The chain employs TRBV15 and TRBJ1-2, with a possible D match to TRBD1 (5 bases). CDR1 LNHNV and CDR2 YYDKDF come from the germline V gene (reference sequence). This CDR3 has 16 residues. V lost 0 bases to trimming and J lost 7 bases, with 18 bases between them. The CDR3 nucleotides are TGTGCCACCAGCAGAGAAGCAGGGAACCGTGGCGCTGGCTACACCTTC. It encodes CATSREAGNRGAGYTF.

The chain recombines TRBV5-1 with TRBJ2-7; unclear D gene. CDR1 SGHRS and CDR2 YFSETQ come from the germline V gene. The CDR3 loop spans 13 amino acids. Trimming removed 2 bases at V and 1 base at J, with 7 bases between. CDR3 coding DNA: TGCGCCAGCAGCTTCCCGGGTTCCTACGAGCAGTACTTC. Translated: CASSFPGSYEQYF.

This clone was found a few times. The rearrangement links TRBV27 to TRBJ1-2, with unresolved D. CDR1 is MNHEY and CDR2 is SMNVEV in the germline V gene (reference sequence). The CDR3 totals 13 residues. With 4 bases removed from V and 8 bases from J, the gap between germline ends came to 14 bases. Here the CDR3 DNA reads TGTGCCAGCAGTTACCTTCGGACGGGGGGCTACACCTTC. This codes for CASSYLRTGGYTF.

CDR3 DNA: TGTGCCAGCAGCCGGGACTACTCCTACGAGCAGTACTTC. This sequence encodes CASSRDYSYEQYF. The V gene is TRBV14, the J gene TRBJ2-7; TRBD2 aligns across 7 bases. CDR3 length equals 13 residues. Looked up from germline, CDR1 is SGHDN and CDR2 is FVKESK. V shed 4 bases, J shed 0 bases, and the junction held 0 bases outside the gene matches.

This sequence joins TRBV9 and TRBJ1-1, with D uncertain. Germline CDR1 SGDLS, CDR2 YYNGEE. The CDR3 covers 12 residues. V dropped 3 bases and J dropped 4 bases, with 7 bases sitting between them. This CDR3 is CASSAPGTEAFF. The CDR3 DNA sequence: TGTGCCAGCAGCGCTCCGGGCACTGAAGCTTTCTTT. The full variable domain, its missing parts supplied by reference TRBV9 and TRBJ1-1, is DSGVTQTPKHLITATGQRVTLRCSPRSGDLSVYWYQQSLDQGLQFLIQYYNGEERAKGNILERFSAQQFPDLHSELNLSSLELGDSALYFCASSAPGTEAFFGQGTRLTVV.

The rearrangement joins TRBV10-3 to TRBJ2-7; 11 bases agree with TRBD1. The V gene's germline CDR1 is ENHRY and CDR2 SYGVKD. The CDR3 covers 15 residues. V lost 7 bases to trimming and J lost 2 bases; unmatched junction nucleotides: 7. DNA for the CDR3: TGTGCCATCACCCCTGGACAGGGGGCCACCTACGAGCAGTACTTC. Translation gives CAITPGQGATYEQYF.

The chain links TRBV2 to TRBJ2-2, with TRBD2 matching over 13 bases. This CDR3 contains 18 residues. V dropped 6 bases and J dropped 1; count of bases not matched to a gene: 8. Germline-derived CDR1 and CDR2 are SNHLY and FYNNEI. CDR3 sequence reads: CASRPPGLAGQNTGELFF. The CDR3 nucleotides read TGTGCCAGCAGGCCTCCGGGACTAGCGGGGCAGAACACCGGGGAGCTGTTTTTT.

DNA of the CDR3: TGTGCCACCCGTACAGGGAACACCGGGGAGCTGTTTTTT. It yields the protein CATRTGNTGELFF. The rearrangement joins TRBV15 to TRBJ2-2; perhaps TRBD1 as D (5 bases). V lost 8 bases, J lost 1 base, and 8 bases lay in between. There are 13 residues in the CDR3. CDR1 LNHNV and CDR2 YYDKDF come from the germline V gene (reference sequence). The variable domain in full, with the rest retrieved from reference TRBV15 and TRBJ2-2, is DAMVIQNPRYQVTQFGKPVTLSCSQTLNHNVMYWYQQKSSQAPKLLFHYYDKDFNNEADTPDNFQSRRPNTSFCFLDIRSPGLGDTAMYLCATRTGNTGELFFGEGSRLTVL.

The chain uses TRBV10-3 and TRBJ2-7; 12 bases match TRBD1. Germline-derived CDR1 and CDR2 are ENHRY and SYGVKD. After removal of 4 bases from V and 0 bases from J, the junction contained 4 bases not matched to a gene. There are 16 residues in the CDR3. The CDR3 region is CAISGRGQGASYEQYF. In DNA form, the CDR3 reads TGTGCCATCAGTGGGAGGGGACAGGGGGCCTCCTACGAGCAGTACTTC.

V gene TRBV7-9 combines with J gene TRBJ2-7; TRBD2 might be the D (6 bases). This CDR3 spans 13 amino acids. The germline gives CDR1 SEHNR, CDR2 FQNEAQ (reference sequence). V was clipped by 5 bases and J by 5 bases, with 13 bases between them. CDR3 coding DNA: TGTGCCAGCAGCCCGAGGGCGGGAAACGAGCAGTACTTC. Amino acid sequence: CASSPRAGNEQYF.

This chain uses TRBV5-6 with TRBJ1-1; unclear D gene. The CDR3 extends over 17 amino acids. Germline-derived CDR1 and CDR2 are SGHDT and YYEEEE. V was trimmed by 4 bases and J by 0 bases, leaving 19 bases between them. CDR3 bases: TGTGCCAGCAGCATCTTGCGATACGGGGTCATGAACACTGAAGCTTTCTTT. It is translated as CASSILRYGVMNTEAFF.

This sequence joins TRBV14 and TRBJ2-5; D is perhaps TRBD2 (6 bases). Per germline, CDR1 SGHDN and CDR2 FVKESK. The CDR3 contains 15 residues. The V end lost 3 bases, the J end lost 2 bases, and 13 bases lay between the germline ends. The CDR3 DNA sequence: TGTGCCAGCAGCCACGGAGGGACGGCGCAAGAGACCCAGTACTTC. This encodes CASSHGGTAQETQYF.

The rearrangement links TRBV12-2 to TRBJ2-5; TRBD2 was called by the table and not checked on the DNA. TRBV12-2 is flagged as a pseudogene. The CDR3 is 15 residues long. The CDR3: CASRLAGTIQETQYF. The CDR3 DNA sequence: TGTGCAAGTCGCTTAGCAGGGACTATACAAGAGACCCAGTACTTC.

This clone was detected only a few times. V usage is TRBV6-5 and J usage is TRBJ2-2; tentative D call: TRBD1 (6 bases). Trimming took off 5 bases at V and 5 bases at J, with 15 bases between the two ends. In germline, CDR1 is MNHEY, CDR2 SVGAGI. This CDR3 region has 15 residues. Written as DNA, the CDR3 is TGTGCCAGCAGTGGCGTAGGGGGTGGGACCGGGGAGCTGTTTTTT. Translated, it gives CASSGVGGGTGELFF.

The V gene is TRBV7-9, the J gene TRBJ1-1; D not resolved. The CDR3 runs 14 residues. V gave up 3 bases and J gave up 0 bases, with 8 bases separating them. CDR1 is SEHNR and CDR2 is FQNEAQ in the germline V gene (reference sequence). CDR3 loop: CASSFGDMNTEAFF. The DNA of the CDR3 is TGTGCCAGCAGCTTTGGAGATATGAACACTGAAGCTTTCTTT. Based on the CDR3 plus reference TRBV7-9 and TRBJ1-1, the full variable domain is DTGVSQNPRHKITKRGQNVTFRCDPISEHNRLYWYRQTLGQGPEFLTYFQNEAQLEKSRLLSDRFSAERPKGSFSTLEIQRTEQGDSAMYLCASSFGDMNTEAFFGQGTRLTVV.

The V gene is TRBV6-4, the J gene TRBJ2-1; 10 bases align to TRBD2. Germline trimming cut 3 bases from V and 8 bases from J; bases unmatched to any gene: 4. The CDR3 totals 14 residues. CDR1 and CDR2 (germline): MRHNA, SNTAGT. CDR3 sequence reads: CASSELAGGHEQFF. In DNA, the CDR3 is TGTGCCAGCAGTGAATTAGCGGGGGGCCATGAGCAGTTCTTC.

The V gene is TRBV6-6, the J gene TRBJ2-7, with D possibly being TRBD1 (5 bases). CDR1 is MNHNY, CDR2 SVGAGI, per germline (reference sequence). Deletions cut 2 bases from V and 3 bases from J, with 8 bases between. CDR3 size: 13 residues. The CDR3: CASSYRQNYEQYF. The CDR3 coding sequence is TGTGCCAGCAGTTACCGACAGAACTACGAGCAGTACTTC.